The clone carrying this T cell receptor beta chain came up many times. No antigen is known for it. MiXCR, run by TCRdb on the reads, gives a single entry per CDR3 protein. The repertoire holds around 350,000 distinct CDR3 sequences, with over 15% as singletons. The data stem from a study of T cell repertoires in cytomegalovirus infection. The CDR3 consists of 14 residues. V was cut by 2 bases and J by 8 bases, with 13 bases left in between. Germline CDR1 and CDR2: SGHTA and FQGNSA. General study results and limits: Totalled public TCR beta family frequency picked out people who carried CMV plus the relevant HLA.

The chain recombines TRBV7-2 with TRBJ2-1, with D tentatively TRBD2 (6 bases). Material for sequencing was PBMCs. The TCR comes from a human donor in good health (CMV status not recorded). Some clones in this sample may be carry-over from other donors' samples. The CDR3 sequence is CASSLRRASDEQFF. CDR3 in DNA: TGTGCCAGCAGCTTAAGGAGGGCAAGCGATGAGCAGTTCTTC. Variable domain in full (rest from reference TRBV7-2 and TRBJ2-1): GAGVSQSPSNKVTEKGKDVELRCDPISGHTALYWYRQSLGQGLEFLIYFQGNSAPDKSGLPSDRFSAERTGGSVSTLTIQRTQQEDSAVYLCASSLRRASDEQFFGPGTRLTVL.